These 8 T cell receptor beta chains were all obtained from the same sample, sequenced in a study of cytomegalovirus exposure and HLA in healthy donors. Measured with immunoSEQ multiplex PCR; TCRdb has only the in-frame clones, and not every one. The sample shows hundreds of thousands of clones, about nine tenths of them seen only once. The specimen was PBMCs. These receptor sequences come from a woman in her late teens or twenties in good health and CMV-seronegative.

The rearrangement links TRBV30 to TRBJ2-7; 9 positions agree with TRBD1. Germline loops: CDR1 GTSNPN, CDR2 SVGIG (reference sequence). The CDR3 extends over 14 amino acids. V trimming: 4 bases; J trimming: 4 bases; junction bases outside the gene matches: 8. The CDR3 spells CAWTNPGTGYEQYF. The CDR3 DNA follows: TGTGCCTGGACGAATCCCGGGACAGGGTACGAGCAGTACTTC.

This clone has only one observation. The rearrangement links TRBV6-1 to TRBJ1-5; perhaps TRBD1 as D (5 bases). V lost 0 bases and J 3 bases, leaving 12 bases between the germline ends. The CDR3 runs to 16 residues. Germline CDR1 MNHNS, CDR2 SASEGT. The CDR3 spells CASSEAARQHNQPQHF. CDR3 coding DNA: TGTGCCAGCAGTGAAGCAGCGAGACAGCACAATCAGCCCCAGCATTTT.

The chain uses TRBV2 and TRBJ2-2; 9 nucleotides match TRBD1. J lost 7 bases, V lost 6 bases, and 9 bases had no gene match. This CDR3 contains 15 residues. The germline CDR1 and CDR2 sequences are SNHLY and FYNNEI. Here the CDR3 DNA reads TGTGCCAGCAGCCTTACAGGGGGCAGAGGCGGGGAGCTGTTTTTT. This sequence encodes CASSLTGGRGGELFF.

The chain combines TRBV5-1 with TRBJ2-5; the D gene is possibly TRBD1 (5 bases). V lost 1 base and J lost 5, with 15 bases in between. There are 15 residues in the CDR3. Germline loops: CDR1 SGHRS, CDR2 YFSETQ. The CDR3 DNA sequence: TGCGCCAGCAGCTTGTATCCTCAGGGCAGGGAGACCCAGTACTTC. The encoded protein is CASSLYPQGRETQYF.

The chain couples TRBV9 to TRBJ2-3; TRBD2 agrees at 7 bases. Germline V lookup: CDR1 SGDLS, CDR2 YYNGEE. The CDR3 spans 18 residues. Trimming cost V 1 base and J 0 bases; bases outside gene matches: 11. CDR3 bases: TGTGCCAGCAGCGTAAACTGGGGGGGAGGCACTAGCACAGATACGCAGTATTTT. As protein: CASSVNWGGGTSTDTQYF.

The rearrangement links TRBV19 to TRBJ2-1, with TRBD2 matching 8 bases. Germline V CDR1 and CDR2: LNHDA, SQIVND (reference sequence). The CDR3 spans 15 residues. Unmatched junction bases numbered 3, after V lost 3 bases and J lost 2 bases. Written as DNA, the CDR3 is TGTGCCAGTAGTATCGGCGGGAGGACCTACAATGAGCAGTTCTTC. As protein: CASSIGGRTYNEQFF.

This chain connects TRBV11-2 to TRBJ1-1; 10 nucleotides align to TRBD1. V lost 6 bases, J lost 5 bases, and 9 bases stayed unmatched. This CDR3 region has 15 residues. Germline lookup yields CDR1 SGHAT and CDR2 FQNNGV. Here the CDR3 DNA reads TGTGCCAGCAGGGTCCCGGGACAGGGGAAGACTGAAGCTTTCTTT. It encodes CASRVPGQGKTEAFF. Full variable domain (remainder filled in from reference TRBV11-2 and TRBJ1-1): EAGVAQSPRYKIIEKRQSVAFWCNPISGHATLYWYQQILGQGPKLLIQFQNNGVVDDSQLPKDRFSAERLKGVDSTLKIQPAKLEDSAVYLCASRVPGQGKTEAFFGQGTRLTVV.

Written as DNA, the CDR3 is TGTGCCAGCAGCGCGGGCCGGGAACTATCGGGCTACACCTTC. This encodes CASSAGRELSGYTF. V gene TRBV11-2 combines with J gene TRBJ1-2, with D uncertain. CDR1 is SGHAT, CDR2 FQNNGV, per germline. This CDR3 region has 14 residues. The germline V and J ends were trimmed by 5 bases and 8 bases, with 18 bases remaining between them. Complete variable domain (other parts from reference TRBV11-2 and TRBJ1-2): EAGVAQSPRYKIIEKRQSVAFWCNPISGHATLYWYQQILGQGPKLLIQFQNNGVVDDSQLPKDRFSAERLKGVDSTLKIQPAKLEDSAVYLCASSAGRELSGYTFGSGTRLTVV.